This T cell receptor (beta chain) stems from a study of T cells in Graves' hyperthyroidism and ophthalmopathy. Notes on the study in general: Progression to ophthalmopathy was predicted a median of 6.5 months early. Blood also held most thyroid clonotypes expanded beyond 0.001.

The germline CDR1 and CDR2 sequences are MDHEN and SYDVKM. This CDR3 is 15 amino acids long. V lost 5 bases and J lost 1; bases outside the gene matches: 5. Exclusion of a patient resulted from uncontrolled infection, other autoimmune disease, pregnancy or lactation. This clonotype occurred many times. Its matching antigen is unknown. TCR beta CDR3 regions were amplified from RNA transcripts. The HTBI set primed first-round TCR CDR3 RT-PCR. From the multiplex PCR reads, TCRdb called clonotypes with MiXCR, one entry per CDR3 protein. The data show about 500,000 distinct CDR3 sequences, 16% seen once. J is TRBJ2-3 and V is TRBV28, with 8 bases matching TRBD1. This clonotype originated in a woman aged 18-29 years with Graves' hyperthyroidism. The sequencing sample was made of blood. The CDR3 region is CASSPPGQGTDTQYF. The CDR3, as DNA: TGTGCCAGCAGTCCCCCGGGACAGGGCACAGATACGCAGTATTTT.